Given below is one T cell receptor beta chain in context. The target of this receptor is not known. Base qualities were left out, and no much larger clone turns up one base away. The CDR3 goes from the cysteine to the phenylalanine over 13 residues. The only DNA kept is the CDR3, 39 bases in frame from the first base. Trimming at the junction amounts to 8 bases on V and 6 bases on J, and the germline ends lie 16 bases apart. The germline V gene specifies MNHEY as CDR1 and SVGAGI as CDR2. Library method: the immunoSEQ multiplex PCR assay. For TCR sequencing, RNA was extracted from every sample and reverse transcribed into cDNA to serve as template. SuperScript III was used for first-strand cDNA synthesis, primed with a 2:1 mix of oligo-dT and random hexamers. A synthetic immune receptor repertoire was used to assess amplification bias, and residual bias was removed computationally. The authors' pipeline ran thus. Raw reads were preprocessed to remove errors, and CDR3 was defined by IMGT conventions from the conserved cysteine to phenylalanine. Clonality was computed by normalizing Shannon entropy by log2 of the number of productive unique TCRs and subtracting the result from 1. Whether each scalp clone was CD4 or CD8 was inferred by checking scalp TCRbeta sequences against the CD4 and CD8 repertoires from sorted blood. TCRdb's version of the immuneACCESS table is confined to in-frame rearrangements and falls short of the full clone set. An unresolved V gene accounts for under half of the shortfall where checked; the remainder is of unknown origin. For V, J and clone size, that table is used; D and trimming come from the DNA. This sample holds fewer than 250,000 clones; less than 45% were observed only once. The ten largest make up roughly 2.6% of the sample.

The treatment or condition label here, explained by the study, means: oral pan-JAK inhibitor, 5-10 mg twice daily. Lesional scalp punch biopsies and peripheral blood were obtained from alopecia areata patients. PBMCs were isolated by density centrifugation and stained for CD3, CD4 and CD8, and CD4+ and CD8+ T cells were sorted on a FACSAria. This specimen belongs to a study of CD8+ T cells in alopecia areata (dated by TCRdb to 2016 to 2019). With regard to the full study: Treated patients were enrolled in an open-label pilot trial of oral tofacitinib at 5 to 10 mg twice daily for moderate-to-severe alopecia areata. Disease severity in treated patients was measured with the SALT score, which quantifies the percentage of affected scalp surface area. In humans, TCRbeta sequencing was performed on scalp tissue and on sorted CD4+ and CD8+ peripheral blood T cells from healthy controls and from patients with patchy or totalis/universalis alopecia areata. Tofacitinib-treated patients had biopsies at baseline and at 4 and 24 weeks of treatment, with a later scalp biopsy in several patients. Scalp clonality was compared among normal scalp (n=4), patchy alopecia areata scalp (n=8), and alopecia totalis/universalis scalp (n=8). immunoSEQ multiplex PCR using 35 Vbeta forward primers and 13 Jbeta reverse primers was used to amplify TCRbeta CDR3 regions. RNA was obtained with the PAXgene miRNA kit for fixed scalp, the miRNeasy kit for PBMCs, and the RNeasy kit for mouse skin. In both human patients and the C3H/HeJ mouse model, the study applied high-throughput TCRbeta sequencing to look at T cell clonal expansion in alopecia areata. Patients received tofacitinib for 6 to 18 months and were then followed off drug for 6 months to check for delayed response and recurrence. On the study overall, not on this receptor specifically: Because the treated cohort was small and had only one nonresponder, larger studies are needed to examine links between baseline CD8+ expansion and response. Unlike mouse skin, which is dominated by gammadelta T cells, normal human skin has resident alphabeta T cells that are also sequenced, and this complicates analysis of the scalp TCR repertoire. Shared TCR sequences between patients were less evident than in mice, which may be partly attributable to HLA diversity in the patient population. Compared with normal scalp, lesional scalp, particularly in alopecia totalis/universalis, had higher clonality and more expanded CD8+ clones, which suggests antigenic drive. With tofacitinib, both scalp clonality and the number of expanded CD8+ clones among the top 100 scalp clones went down significantly. During tofacitinib treatment, many expanded lesional clones remained in scalp and blood, and this persistence may partly explain relapse after treatment is stopped.

The sample consisted of CD4+ T cells sorted from blood, taken around week 36, from a patient treated with tofacitinib. The V gene is TRBV6-5 and the J gene is TRBJ1-1, and perhaps TRBD1 as D gene, on 5 matching bases. The sequence was collected from a human donor with alopecia areata. The DNA sequence is as follows: TGTGCCAGCTGGGCAGGGAGGCTCCCTGAAGCTTTCTTT. This encodes CASWAGRLPEAFF.